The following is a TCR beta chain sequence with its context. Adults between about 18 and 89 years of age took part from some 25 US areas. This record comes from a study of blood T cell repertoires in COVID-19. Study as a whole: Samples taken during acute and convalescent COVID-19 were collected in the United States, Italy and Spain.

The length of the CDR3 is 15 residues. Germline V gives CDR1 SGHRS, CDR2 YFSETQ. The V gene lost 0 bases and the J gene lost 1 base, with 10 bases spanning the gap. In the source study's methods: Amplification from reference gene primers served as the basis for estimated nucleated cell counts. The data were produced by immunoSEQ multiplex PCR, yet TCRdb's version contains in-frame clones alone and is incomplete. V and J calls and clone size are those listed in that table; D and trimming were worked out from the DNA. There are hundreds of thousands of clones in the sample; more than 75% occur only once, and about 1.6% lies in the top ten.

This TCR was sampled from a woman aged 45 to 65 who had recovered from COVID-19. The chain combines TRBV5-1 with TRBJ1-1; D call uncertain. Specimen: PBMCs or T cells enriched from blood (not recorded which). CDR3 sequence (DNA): TGCGCCAGCAGCTTGGTAACAGACGCGAACACTGAAGCTTTCTTT. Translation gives CASSLVTDANTEAFF.